A selection of T cell receptor beta chains follows, all from one sample in a study of OX40 agonist ivuxolimab in advanced cancers. Assay used: immunoSEQ multiplex PCR; TCRdb lists only in-frame clones, some missing. The table shows around 39,000 clones, with roughly 81% occurring only once. Sequenced material: CD4+ or CD8+ T cells sorted from blood, taken in a trial of the OX40 agonist ivuxolimab. These receptors were obtained from an adult with an advanced solid tumor such as melanoma, head and neck, liver or kidney cancer. CDR3s include the opening cysteine and the closing phenylalanine or tryptophan. Each record gives: clone size, D gene, V gene, J gene, CDR3 protein, CDR3 DNA. The D gene is left open where the match is weak. Rows may omit the clone size; those that give it use once, few, many or a size class.

abundance: .; d_gene: .; v_gene: TRBV21-1; j_gene: TRBJ1-1; CDR3aa: CASSKDRGLCTEAFF; CDR3nt: TGTGCCAGCAGCAAAGACAGGGGGCTATGCACTGAAGCTTTCTTT
abundance: .; d_gene: .; v_gene: TRBV7-9; j_gene: TRBJ2-2; CDR3aa: CASSPGPLTGELFF; CDR3nt: TGTGCCAGCAGCCCCGGGCCCCTCACTGGGGAGCTGTTTTTT
abundance: .; d_gene: .; v_gene: TRBV7-2; j_gene: TRBJ2-1; CDR3aa: CASSFRQGEQFF; CDR3nt: TGTGCCAGCAGCTTTCGCCAGGGTGAGCAGTTCTTC
abundance: .; d_gene: TRBD2; v_gene: TRBV27; j_gene: TRBJ2-3; CDR3aa: CASRERGRTDTQYF; CDR3nt: TGTGCCAGCAGGGAGCGGGGGAGGACAGATACGCAGTATTTT
abundance: .; d_gene: .; v_gene: TRBV10-3; j_gene: TRBJ2-7; CDR3aa: CAISGQGKYEQYF; CDR3nt: TGTGCCATCAGTGGTCAGGGAAAGTACGAGCAGTACTTC
abundance: .; d_gene: .; v_gene: TRBV27; j_gene: TRBJ2-3; CDR3aa: CASSPGTDTQYF; CDR3nt: TGTGCCAGCAGTCCCGGAACAGATACGCAGTATTTT
abundance: .; d_gene: TRBD1; v_gene: TRBV18; j_gene: TRBJ1-2; CDR3aa: CASSPEGAGGYTF; CDR3nt: TGTGCCAGCTCACCAGAGGGGGCTGGGGGCTACACCTTC
abundance: few; d_gene: .; v_gene: TRBV9; j_gene: TRBJ2-1; CDR3aa: CASSGGLPDGQFF; CDR3nt: TGTGCCAGCAGCGGCGGACTGCCGGACGGGCAGTTCTTC
abundance: .; d_gene: .; v_gene: TRBV11-2; j_gene: TRBJ2-5; CDR3aa: CASSAGLQETQYF; CDR3nt: TGTGCCAGCAGCGCCGGATTACAAGAGACCCAGTACTTC
abundance: few; d_gene: .; v_gene: TRBV28; j_gene: TRBJ2-1; CDR3aa: CASSWLGINEQFF; CDR3nt: TGTGCCAGCAGTTGGCTCGGGATTAATGAGCAGTTCTTC
abundance: .; d_gene: .; v_gene: TRBV5-1; j_gene: TRBJ2-6; CDR3aa: CASSLGGVNVLTF; CDR3nt: TGCGCCAGCAGCTTGGGAGGGGTCAACGTCCTGACTTTC
abundance: .; d_gene: .; v_gene: TRBV7-9; j_gene: TRBJ2-2; CDR3aa: CASSSRDTGELFF; CDR3nt: TGTGCCAGCAGCTCCAGGGACACCGGGGAGCTGTTTTTT
abundance: .; d_gene: .; v_gene: TRBV28; j_gene: TRBJ2-2; CDR3aa: CASSLLAPGELFF; CDR3nt: TGTGCCAGCAGTTTATTAGCTCCCGGGGAGCTGTTTTTT
abundance: .; d_gene: TRBD1; v_gene: TRBV5-1; j_gene: TRBJ1-1; CDR3aa: CASSQGQQVNTEAFF; CDR3nt: TGCGCCAGCAGCCAGGGACAGCAAGTTAACACTGAAGCTTTCTTT
abundance: .; d_gene: .; v_gene: TRBV5-1; j_gene: TRBJ1-1; CDR3aa: CASSWTDTNTEAFF; CDR3nt: TGCGCCAGCTCGTGGACAGACACGAACACTGAAGCTTTCTTT
abundance: .; d_gene: TRBD2; v_gene: TRBV9; j_gene: TRBJ2-1; CDR3aa: CASSVTPTSGRAGEQFF; CDR3nt: TGTGCCAGCAGCGTAACTCCTACTAGCGGGAGGGCCGGGGAGCAGTTCTTC
abundance: .; d_gene: .; v_gene: TRBV28; j_gene: TRBJ1-4; CDR3aa: CASSSLGSLNEKLFF; CDR3nt: TGTGCCAGCAGTTCTCTCGGATCCCTAAATGAAAAACTGTTTTTT
abundance: .; d_gene: TRBD1; v_gene: TRBV18; j_gene: TRBJ2-2; CDR3aa: CASSPKQSRGTGELFF; CDR3nt: TGTGCCAGCTCACCAAAGCAGAGCAGGGGGACCGGGGAGCTGTTTTTT
abundance: .; d_gene: .; v_gene: TRBV25-1; j_gene: TRBJ2-2; CDR3aa: CASSDPDRTVELFF; CDR3nt: TGTGCCAGCAGCGACCCAGACAGGACTGTGGAGCTGTTTTTT
abundance: .; d_gene: TRBD1; v_gene: TRBV7-2; j_gene: TRBJ1-2; CDR3aa: CASSKTGGGYGYTF; CDR3nt: TGTGCCAGCAGCAAGACAGGGGGCGGCTATGGCTACACCTTC
abundance: few; d_gene: .; v_gene: TRBV6-6; j_gene: TRBJ1-6; CDR3aa: CASSYSKKGRGPLHF; CDR3nt: TGTGCCAGCAGTTACTCGAAGAAGGGGCGGGGACCCCTCCACTTT
abundance: .; d_gene: .; v_gene: TRBV29-1; j_gene: TRBJ1-3; CDR3aa: CSVVLPTGLGNTIYF; CDR3nt: TGCAGCGTTGTACTACCAACGGGGCTCGGAAACACCATATATTTT
abundance: .; d_gene: .; v_gene: TRBV20-1; j_gene: TRBJ2-3; CDR3aa: CSCTGPDTQYF; CDR3nt: TGCAGCTGCACAGGGCCAGATACGCAGTATTTT
abundance: once; d_gene: TRBD2; v_gene: TRBV7-8; j_gene: TRBJ2-1; CDR3aa: CASSFASGTGLKQFF; CDR3nt: TGTGCCAGCAGCTTCGCTAGCGGGACGGGGCTCAAGCAGTTCTTC
abundance: .; d_gene: .; v_gene: TRBV4-1; j_gene: TRBJ2-7; CDR3aa: CASSQGSGQLYEQYF; CDR3nt: TGCGCCAGCAGCCAAGGCTCCGGACAGCTATACGAGCAGTACTTC
abundance: .; d_gene: TRBD1; v_gene: TRBV27; j_gene: TRBJ1-2; CDR3aa: CASSSPGQGAGYTF; CDR3nt: TGTGCCAGCAGTTCCCCTGGACAGGGGGCTGGCTACACCTTC
abundance: few; d_gene: TRBD1; v_gene: TRBV7-8; j_gene: TRBJ1-5; CDR3aa: CASSRGRQGDQPQHF; CDR3nt: TGTGCCAGCAGCCGCGGCAGGCAGGGGGATCAGCCCCAGCATTTT
abundance: .; d_gene: .; v_gene: TRBV29-1; j_gene: TRBJ2-2; CDR3aa: CSAYASNTGELFF; CDR3nt: TGCAGCGCCTATGCTAGCAATACCGGGGAGCTGTTTTTT
abundance: .; d_gene: .; v_gene: TRBV29-1; j_gene: TRBJ2-3; CDR3aa: CSCQYTDTQYF; CDR3nt: TGCAGCTGCCAGTACACAGATACGCAGTATTTT
abundance: .; d_gene: TRBD2; v_gene: TRBV5-1; j_gene: TRBJ2-1; CDR3aa: CASSSGLEDEQFF; CDR3nt: TGCGCCAGCAGCTCGGGACTAGAAGATGAGCAGTTCTTC
abundance: .; d_gene: TRBD1; v_gene: TRBV2; j_gene: TRBJ2-2; CDR3aa: CASSEEGQGLAGELFF; CDR3nt: TGTGCCAGCAGTGAGGAGGGACAGGGTCTGGCCGGGGAGCTGTTTTTT
abundance: .; d_gene: .; v_gene: TRBV6-6; j_gene: TRBJ1-3; CDR3aa: CASSYSSGQGNTIYF; CDR3nt: TGTGCCAGCAGTTACTCTTCTGGGCAAGGAAACACCATATATTTT
abundance: .; d_gene: .; v_gene: TRBV7-2; j_gene: TRBJ2-7; CDR3aa: CASSVNRVPYEQYF; CDR3nt: TGTGCCAGCAGCGTAAACAGGGTTCCCTACGAGCAGTACTTC
abundance: few; d_gene: .; v_gene: TRBV20-1; j_gene: TRBJ1-5; CDR3aa: CSAPLQKAQHF; CDR3nt: TGCAGTGCTCCCCTCCAGAAGGCCCAGCATTTT
abundance: .; d_gene: .; v_gene: TRBV18; j_gene: TRBJ1-1; CDR3aa: CASSPLQGQNTEAFF; CDR3nt: TGTGCCAGCTCACCACTGCAGGGACAGAACACTGAAGCTTTCTTT
abundance: once; d_gene: .; v_gene: TRBV6-5; j_gene: TRBJ1-4; CDR3aa: CASYGGTLFF; CDR3nt: TGTGCCAGCTATGGGGGAACACTGTTTTTT
abundance: .; d_gene: .; v_gene: TRBV19; j_gene: TRBJ2-3; CDR3aa: CASGRGREADTQYF; CDR3nt: TGTGCCAGTGGCAGGGGAAGGGAGGCAGATACGCAGTATTTT
abundance: .; d_gene: .; v_gene: TRBV9; j_gene: TRBJ2-2; CDR3aa: CASSPRGSRVTGELFF; CDR3nt: TGTGCCAGCAGCCCCCGGGGTAGCCGCGTCACCGGGGAGCTGTTTTTT
abundance: .; d_gene: TRBD1; v_gene: TRBV28; j_gene: TRBJ2-7; CDR3aa: CASSRQGGARGEQYF; CDR3nt: TGTGCCAGCAGCCGACAGGGGGGGGCCAGGGGCGAGCAGTACTTC
abundance: .; d_gene: TRBD2; v_gene: TRBV6-5; j_gene: TRBJ2-1; CDR3aa: CASSSSGGALHEQFF; CDR3nt: TGTGCCAGCAGCTCTAGCGGGGGGGCCTTGCATGAGCAGTTCTTC
abundance: .; d_gene: TRBD2; v_gene: TRBV28; j_gene: TRBJ2-3; CDR3aa: CASSYPLADGRDADTQYF; CDR3nt: TGTGCCAGCAGTTACCCTCTAGCGGATGGGAGGGATGCAGATACGCAGTATTTT